The sequence of this T cell receptor (beta chain) was determined in a study of blood T cell repertoires in COVID-19 (dated by TCRdb to 2018 to 2021). Looking at the study overall: Samples from collaborators originated in the United States, Italy and Spain and spanned both the acute and convalescent phases of COVID-19. Samples came from the ongoing ImmuneRACE study (first 160 participants) plus 1,254 subjects from 6 global collaborators. A freely available public database, intended as a resource for researchers studying the immune response to SARS-CoV-2, is where the repertoires were released. The sample metadata nearly always contained a de-identified subject ID, COVID-19 status, age in years and sex. Where available, HLA class I and class II types were obtained from metadata supplied by the sample provider rather than from assay-based typing. The prospective study material was composed of cDNA or gDNA derived from T cells, B-cell-depleted T cells, or PBMCs. Subjects who had been exposed to COVID-19, were actively infected with it, or had recovered from it provided the deeply sampled blood TCRbeta repertoires that made up the dataset.

Participants in the prospective study were enrolled through a virtual design, were aged about 18 to 90 years, and lived in roughly 24 United States geographic areas. In the prospective study, cohorts were assigned on the basis of participant-reported clinical history obtained from a screening survey and a study questionnaire. Recovered participants in ImmuneRACE Cohort 3 were defined by two consecutive negative NP/OP PCR tests, clearance by a healthcare professional, or resolution of symptoms. Mobile phlebotomists in the prospective study collected whole blood, serum and a nasopharyngeal or oropharyngeal swab from every participant. Additional blood draws and questionnaires over a 2-month period could optionally be provided by prospective study participants. Blood samples from the prospective study were shipped frozen or at room temperature prior to DNA extraction. TCRbeta CDR3 regions were amplified from genomic DNA by means of the immunoSEQ Assay, a bias-controlled multiplex PCR. As for how the authors treated the data: The number of nucleated cells in each sample was estimated from the amplification of reference gene primers within the assay. To quantify the absolute abundance of each unique TCRbeta CDR3 rearrangement, sequence reads were collapsed and filtered. For each sample, productive Simpson clonality was calculated as the square root of Simpson's diversity index across productive rearrangements. The clones in this table, taken by TCRdb from immuneACCESS, are in-frame only. Not every clone is retained; where verified, under half of the shortfall comes from an unresolved V gene, and the cause of the rest is unknown. Clone size and V and J calls were adopted from that table, with D and trimming inferred from the DNA. Counted in this sample were approximately 290,000 clones; 80% to 90% of them appeared once. The ten largest clones add up to 3.5% to 5.5% of the sample.

The CDR3 spans 16 residues, from the cysteine through the phenylalanine. Only the CDR3 DNA stays, 48 bases, in frame from base 1. CDR1 and CDR2, looked up from the germline V gene (reference sequence), are SEHNR and FQNEAQ. After removal of 5 bases from V and 1 base from J, the junction retains 9 bases not matched to a gene. Turning to this clone: The specificity of this receptor is unknown. Per-base quality was not reported, and no clone a single base away is much larger than it.

General conclusions and limits of the study: The quantity of clinical and demographic metadata differed by source and by participant and was supplied without curation.

The chain is encoded by TRBV7-9 joined to TRBJ1-1, and 8 junctional nucleotides match TRBD1. The receptor was derived from a woman in her twenties or thirties who had recovered from COVID-19. Sequenced sample: PBMCs or T cells enriched from blood (not recorded which). The CDR3 in this case is CASSQGAANSNTEAFF. The DNA reads TGTGCCAGCAGCCAGGGGGCCGCTAATTCGAACACTGAAGCTTTCTTT.